The 18 T cell receptor beta chains given below trace back to one sample, sequenced in a study of T cells after posttransplantation cyclophosphamide. The protocol was immunoSEQ multiplex PCR, while the TCRdb copy is restricted to in-frame clones and leaves out a portion. The top ten clones hold approximately 0.53% of a sample with 17,000 or so clones, approximately 90% of them seen once. Busulfan-fludarabine conditioning, marrow transplant, and cyclophosphamide on days +3 and +4 were administered. Sequencing used CD4+ T cells sorted from blood, obtained after allogeneic stem cell transplant with posttransplant cyclophosphamide. The receptors derive from a male patient aged 55 to 69 who received an allogeneic stem cell transplant from a related donor and was CMV-positive. Part of the T cells may come from the graft donor.

The table lists this clone with a count of one. This chain links TRBV5-1 with TRBJ2-5, with no clear D. CDR3 size: 14 residues. V lost 2 bases, J lost 3 bases, and 11 bases lay in between. From germline, CDR1 is SGHRS and CDR2 YFSETQ. In DNA form, the CDR3 reads TGCGCCAGCAGCTTAATGGAGCCTGAAGAGACCCAGTACTTC. Its translation: CASSLMEPEETQYF.

The chain is built from TRBV6-6 and TRBJ1-1, with 7 bases lining up with TRBD1. J was trimmed by 5 bases and V by 6 bases; bases with no gene match: 6. The CDR3 extends over 13 amino acids. CDR1 MNHNY and CDR2 SVGAGI come from the germline V gene (reference sequence). CDR3 bases: TGTGCCAGCAGCCTACAGGGGAGGACTGAAGCTTTCTTT. It encodes CASSLQGRTEAFF.

The V gene is TRBV18, the J gene TRBJ2-5; D remains unclear. The germline V and J ends were trimmed by 6 bases and 2 bases, with 10 bases remaining between them. The CDR3 covers 13 residues. In germline, CDR1 is KGHSH, CDR2 LQKENI. CDR3 coding DNA: TGTGCCAGCTCGCGCAAATCTCAAGAGACCCAGTACTTC. Its translation: CASSRKSQETQYF.

This chain uses TRBV19 with TRBJ1-5; D gene ambiguous. There are 15 residues in the CDR3. V lost 5 bases and J lost 11, with 22 bases in between. Germline lookup yields CDR1 LNHDA and CDR2 SQIVND (reference sequence). The CDR3 protein is CASSPNTARGSAQHF. CDR3 DNA sequence: TGTGCCAGTAGTCCCAACACTGCACGGGGATCAGCCCAGCATTTT.

This clone was seen a single time. The chain uses TRBV18 and TRBJ2-1; TRBD2 agrees at 12 bases. This CDR3 region has 15 residues. Germline CDR1 and CDR2: KGHSH and LQKENI. Trimming at V came to 6 bases and at J to 9 bases, leaving 9 bases not matched to a gene. In DNA form, the CDR3 reads TGTGCCAGCTCCTATACTAGCGGGGGGAGCGGTGAGCAGTTCTTC. It is translated as CASSYTSGGSGEQFF.

On this clone itself: As the CDR3 is not closed by the conserved phenylalanine or tryptophan, this likely results from a read error. The limits of the CDR3 on the DNA are not certain, so only TCRdb's listed CDR3 is given. This chain links TRBV18 with TRBJ1-4. A total of 13 residues make up the CDR3, ends included. Germline V gene lookup returns CDR1 KGHSH and CDR2 LQKENI. CDR3 sequence: CASSGDFRTEVRL.

The V call is TRBV18, the J call TRBJ1-1; TRBD1 aligns across 7 bases. The length of the CDR3 is 14 residues. Unmatched junction bases numbered 8, after V lost 6 bases and J lost 4 bases. CDR1 is KGHSH and CDR2 is LQKENI in the germline V gene. CDR3 bases: TGTGCCAGCTCCGAGACAGGGCAGGGCACTGAAGCTTTCTTT. Protein sequence: CASSETGQGTEAFF.

The rearrangement uses TRBV5-4 and TRBJ1-2; 10 bases are shared with TRBD1. Germline CDR1 SGHNT, CDR2 YYREEE (reference sequence). The CDR3 runs 16 residues. Trimming removed 4 bases from V and 1 base from J; junction bases left unmatched: 7. CDR3 in amino acids: CASSAGQGVHNYGYTF. Here the CDR3 DNA reads TGTGCCAGCAGCGCCGGACAGGGGGTACATAACTATGGCTACACCTTC.

The chain employs TRBV7-3 and TRBJ2-2, with TRBD2 as a possible D gene (6 bases). Germline CDR1 reads SGHTA; CDR2 reads FQGTGA. The CDR3 consists of 16 residues. V was clipped by 4 bases and J by 3 bases, with 15 bases between them. The CDR3 region is CASSSQTRLDTGELFF. The CDR3 bases are TGTGCCAGCAGCTCGCAGACTAGATTGGACACCGGGGAGCTGTTTTTT. Full variable domain (outside the CDR3, taken from reference TRBV7-3 and TRBJ2-2): GAGVSQTPSNKVTEKGKYVELRCDPISGHTALYWYRQSLGQGPEFLIYFQGTGAADDSGLPNDRFFAVRPEGSVSTLKIQRTERGDSAVYLCASSSQTRLDTGELFFGEGSRLTVL.

The chain is built from TRBV19 and TRBJ1-6; 7 bases agree with TRBD1. The germline V gene encodes CDR1 LNHDA and CDR2 SQIVND (reference sequence). V lost 7 bases to trimming and J lost 0 bases; unmatched junction nucleotides: 6. The CDR3 sequence is 16 residues long. The CDR3 DNA reads as TGTGCCAGTAACCCGACAGGGAGCTCCTATAATTCACCCCTCCACTTT. This gives the protein CASNPTGSSYNSPLHF.

The V gene is TRBV5-4, the J gene TRBJ2-3; D unclear. The germline V and J ends were trimmed by 0 bases and 6 bases, with 5 bases remaining between them. Germline lookup yields CDR1 SGHNT and CDR2 YYREEE (reference sequence). The CDR3 spans 12 residues. DNA of the CDR3: TGTGCCAGCAGCTTGGACCGGGATACGCAGTATTTT. This gives the protein CASSLDRDTQYF.

The chain joins TRBV5-4 to TRBJ1-2, with 8 nucleotides matching TRBD1. V dropped 5 bases and J dropped 4; count of bases not matched to a gene: 10. Germline CDR1 reads SGHNT; CDR2 reads YYREEE (reference sequence). The CDR3 spans 15 residues. CDR3 in amino acids: CASSLGQGPSYGYTF. The DNA for the CDR3 is TGTGCCAGCAGTTTAGGACAGGGTCCATCCTATGGCTACACCTTC.

The genes are TRBV30 and TRBJ1-6; no clear D gene. In germline, CDR1 is GTSNPN, CDR2 SVGIG (reference sequence). V lost 3 bases to trimming and J lost 7 bases, with 13 bases between them. The CDR3 is made up of 14 amino acids. This CDR3 is CAWRQCSGNSPLHF. In DNA, the CDR3 is TGTGCCTGGAGACAATGCTCGGGAAATTCACCCCTCCACTTT. The entire variable domain, with the rest obtained from reference TRBV30 and TRBJ1-6, is as follows: SQTIHQWPATLVQPVGSPLSLECTVEGTSNPNLYWYRQAAGRGLQLLFYSVGIGQISSEVPQNLSASRPQDRQFILSSKKLLLSDSGFYLCAWRQCSGNSPLHFGNGTRLTVT.

There are a few counts of this clone. V and J are TRBV7-9 and TRBJ2-1; D is ambiguous. V was pared by 1 base and J by 7 bases, with 11 bases between. The CDR3 totals 14 residues. Germline V gene sequence: CDR1 SEHNR, CDR2 FQNEAQ (reference sequence). As DNA, the CDR3 is TGTGCCAGCAGCTTAGAAGTCCAGGCTAATGAGCAGTTCTTC. As protein: CASSLEVQANEQFF. The full variable domain, rest sourced from reference TRBV7-9 and TRBJ2-1, is DTGVSQNPRHKITKRGQNVTFRCDPISEHNRLYWYRQTLGQGPEFLTYFQNEAQLEKSRLLSDRFSAERPKGSFSTLEIQRTEQGDSAMYLCASSLEVQANEQFFGPGTRLTVL.

The rearrangement uses TRBV11-2 and TRBJ2-7, with D perhaps matching TRBD2 (5 bases). Trimming removed 6 bases at V and 0 bases at J, with 15 bases between. The length of the CDR3 is 15 residues. The germline V gene encodes CDR1 SGHAT and CDR2 FQNNGV. In nucleotides, the CDR3 is TGTGCCAGCAGTCTTGAGAGGGTTTCCTCCTACGAGCAGTACTTC. The encoded protein is CASSLERVSSYEQYF.

J is TRBJ2-3 and V is TRBV5-4; the match to TRBD2 covers 7 bases. The germline CDR1 and CDR2 sequences are SGHNT and YYREEE (reference sequence). Germline trimming cut 2 bases from V and 2 bases from J; bases unmatched to any gene: 8. This CDR3 is 16 amino acids long. Here the CDR3 reads CASSFGAGIYTDTQYF. DNA for the CDR3: TGTGCCAGCAGCTTTGGAGCGGGGATATACACAGATACGCAGTATTTT.

The genes are TRBV7-9 and TRBJ1-1, with D perhaps matching TRBD1 (5 bases). The CDR3 contains 14 residues. Looked up from germline, CDR1 is SEHNR and CDR2 is FQNEAQ (reference sequence). Trimming took 3 bases from V and 5 from J, leaving 13 bases between them. The CDR3 DNA sequence: TGTGCCAGCAGCTTTAACGACGGGGGAACTGAAGCTTTCTTT. It is translated as CASSFNDGGTEAFF. The entire variable domain, with the rest obtained from reference TRBV7-9 and TRBJ1-1, is as follows: DTGVSQNPRHKITKRGQNVTFRCDPISEHNRLYWYRQTLGQGPEFLTYFQNEAQLEKSRLLSDRFSAERPKGSFSTLEIQRTEQGDSAMYLCASSFNDGGTEAFFGQGTRLTVV.

Of note for this clone: The same CDR3 is also encoded by other DNA sequences in this sample. The gene calls are TRBV5-1 and TRBJ1-6; possible D gene TRBD1, 6 bases. Germline V CDR1 and CDR2: SGHRS, YFSETQ. The CDR3 runs 17 residues. V lost 4 bases, J lost 2 bases, and 16 bases lay in between. The CDR3, as DNA: TGCGCCAGCAGCATTCCTTCCACAGGGACCTATAATTCACCCCTCCACTTT. Translation: CASSIPSTGTYNSPLHF.